Shown below are 27 T cell receptor beta chains from a single sample sequenced in a study of T cell responses to AZD1222 COVID-19 vaccine (dated by TCRdb to the early 2020s). Reading the label with the study, this specimen's time point is: about 28 days (+/-7) after the second vaccine dose. Libraries came from the immunoSEQ multiplex PCR assay. Held by TCRdb, this immuneACCESS table contains in-frame sequences only and omits some clones. Under half of the omission traces to an unresolved V gene where checked; the cause of the rest is unknown. In all, the sample holds roughly 170,000 clones, and roughly 92% of those were seen once. Clones ranked in the top ten supply 1.5% to 2% of the sample. Material: peripheral blood, obtained 28 days after the second AZD1222 dose. The receptors shown here come from an adult who received the AZD1222 COVID-19 vaccine.

This clone is a singleton in its sample. The rearrangement joins TRBV24-1 to TRBJ2-4, with 11 bases matching TRBD2. The ends lost 1 base at V and 1 base at J; junction bases unmatched: 5. The CDR3 runs 18 residues. Looked up from germline, CDR1 is KGHDR and CDR2 is SFDVKD. The CDR3 is CATSDFLASGGAKNIQYF. As DNA, the CDR3 is TGTGCCACCAGTGATTTCCTGGCTAGCGGGGGGGCCAAAAACATTCAGTACTTC.

The V and J genes are TRBV6-2 or TRBV6-3 and TRBJ2-1, with TRBD1 identical over 8 bases. The CDR3 is 11 residues long. Germline CDR1 reads MNHEY; CDR2 reads SVGEGT. With 5 bases clipped from V and 9 bases from J, the junction kept 0 bases outside the gene matches. The CDR3 protein is CASSQGAEQFF. CDR3 nucleotides: TGTGCCAGCAGTCAGGGGGCTGAGCAGTTCTTC.

V gene TRBV19 combines with J gene TRBJ1-1, with D perhaps TRBD1 (5 bases). Trimming stripped 5 bases from V and 4 bases from J, with 14 bases between. The V gene's germline CDR1 is LNHDA and CDR2 SQIVND (reference sequence). The CDR3 loop spans 14 amino acids. CDR3 coding DNA: TGTGCCAGTAGTTGGGGGTTCGGAAGCACTGAAGCTTTCTTT. It is translated as CASSWGFGSTEAFF.

The genes are TRBV3-1 (or the pseudogene TRBV3-2) and TRBJ1-6; perhaps TRBD1 as D (5 bases). CDR1 is LGHDT, CDR2 YNNKEL, per germline (reference sequence). V was clipped by 1 base and J by 12 bases, with 13 bases between them. This CDR3 has 14 amino acids. The DNA for the CDR3 is TGTGCCAGCAGCCAAGTGACAGAGAGGGGACCCCTCCACTTT. Translated, it gives CASSQVTERGPLHF.

This chain links TRBV11-1 with TRBJ1-2, with 7 bases identical to TRBD1. J lost 5 bases, V lost 1 base, and 4 bases had no gene match. This CDR3 contains 14 residues. Germline V gene lookup returns CDR1 SGHAT and CDR2 FQDESV (reference sequence). The CDR3 region is CASSLDRGPYGYTF. The CDR3 nucleotides read TGTGCCAGCAGCTTAGACAGGGGTCCATATGGCTACACCTTC.

This chain uses TRBV7-2 with TRBJ2-1; tentatively, D is TRBD2 (6 bases). Germline assignment: CDR1 SGHTA and CDR2 FQGNSA. V lost 2 bases and J 7 bases, leaving 12 bases between the germline ends. The CDR3 has 14 amino acids. The CDR3 region has the DNA TGTGCCAGCAGCTTATCCAGCGGGTCAAATGAGCAGTTCTTC. Translated, it gives CASSLSSGSNEQFF. Based on the CDR3 plus reference TRBV7-2 and TRBJ2-1, the full variable domain is GAGVSQSPSNKVTEKGKDVELRCDPISGHTALYWYRQSLGQGLEFLIYFQGNSAPDKSGLPSDRFSAERTGGSVSTLTIQRTQQEDSAVYLCASSLSSGSNEQFFGPGTRLTVL.

This CDR3 is CASSLRGWQGETQYF. In nucleotides, the CDR3 is TGTGCCAGCAGCTTACGAGGATGGCAGGGAGAGACCCAGTACTTC. The gene calls are TRBV11-2 and TRBJ2-5; D perhaps matches TRBD1 (5 bases). The V gene's germline CDR1 is SGHAT and CDR2 FQNNGV. The CDR3 totals 15 residues. The V end lost 2 bases, the J end lost 4 bases, and 14 bases lay between the germline ends.

In this sample, this clone turned up once. The J gene is TRBJ2-7, the V gene TRBV11-3, with D possibly TRBD1 on 6 matching bases. Germline assignment: CDR1 SGHNT and CDR2 YENEEA. There are 12 residues in the CDR3. V lost 3 bases and J lost 3, with 6 bases in between. CDR3 nucleotide sequence: TGTGCCAGCAGCTTCAGGGGCTACGAGCAGTACTTC. As protein: CASSFRGYEQYF.

The chain couples TRBV6-4 to TRBJ1-4; 10 positions match TRBD1. Germline V gene lookup returns CDR1 MRHNA and CDR2 SNTAGT. V trimming: 5 bases; J trimming: 8 bases; junction bases outside the gene matches: 8. The CDR3 is 15 residues long. In DNA form, the CDR3 reads TGTGCCAGCAGTTCCGGGACAGGGGTTTTAGAAAAACTGTTTTTT. It encodes CASSSGTGVLEKLFF.

The CDR3 sequence: CASSGSDSKVDQYF. The DNA for the CDR3 is TGTGCCAGTAGTGGGTCCGACAGTAAAGTGGATCAGTACTTC. This chain links TRBV19 with TRBJ2-7; possible D gene TRBD1, 5 bases. V was shortened by 5 bases and J by 10 bases, with 21 bases between the two germline ends. Germline loops: CDR1 LNHDA, CDR2 SQIVND (reference sequence). The CDR3 is made up of 14 amino acids.

V is TRBV28 and J is TRBJ1-4; no clear D. Germline CDR1 reads MDHEN; CDR2 reads SYDVKM. With 3 bases removed from V and 7 bases from J, the gap between germline ends came to 18 bases. The CDR3 is 16 residues long. CDR3 protein: CASSFEGTGAFEKLFF. The CDR3 nucleotides read TGTGCCAGCAGTTTTGAAGGCACCGGAGCGTTTGAAAAACTGTTTTTT.

V gene TRBV28 combines with J gene TRBJ2-7; 7 nucleotides match TRBD1. The CDR3 is made up of 13 amino acids. Per the germline V gene, CDR1 is MDHEN and CDR2 is SYDVKM. Trimming at V came to 6 bases and at J to 4 bases, leaving 6 bases not matched to a gene. The CDR3 reads CASRRQGSYEQYF. The CDR3 region has the DNA TGTGCCAGCAGACGACAGGGCTCGTACGAGCAGTACTTC.

The chain employs TRBV6-5 and TRBJ2-7, with D hard to call. V gave up 0 bases and J gave up 0 bases, with 12 bases separating them. Germline loops: CDR1 MNHEY, CDR2 SVGAGI. This CDR3 comprises 16 residues. For the CDR3, the DNA is TGTGCCAGCAGTTACTCGGCGCTACCGAGCTCCTACGAGCAGTACTTC. Translated: CASSYSALPSSYEQYF.

The rearrangement links TRBV4-3 to TRBJ2-2; 10 bases align to TRBD2. Germline V CDR1 and CDR2: LGHNA, YSLEER. The CDR3 has 16 amino acids. V dropped 0 bases and J dropped 6; count of bases not matched to a gene: 4. CDR3: CASSQEPSGGAGELFF. CDR3 bases: TGCGCCAGCAGCCAAGAGCCCAGCGGGGGGGCCGGGGAGCTGTTTTTT.

This clone was recorded only once. The chain links TRBV30 to TRBJ2-7; perhaps TRBD1 as D (6 bases). Looked up from germline, CDR1 is GTSNPN and CDR2 is SVGIG (reference sequence). Trimming cost V 2 bases and J 6 bases, with 11 bases left between them. This CDR3 contains 12 residues. In nucleotides, the CDR3 is TGTGCCTGGAGTCGAGGGGGATCCGAGCAGTACTTC. Translation: CAWSRGGSEQYF.

This CDR3 is CASSFQGSEQFF. The CDR3 region has the DNA TGTGCCAGCAGTTTCCAGGGGAGTGAGCAGTTCTTC. The gene calls are TRBV27 and TRBJ2-1; a weak D match, TRBD1 (6 bases). The V gene lost 3 bases and the J gene lost 9 bases, with 9 bases spanning the gap. Germline V lookup: CDR1 MNHEY, CDR2 SMNVEV (reference sequence). The CDR3 totals 12 residues.

CDR3 bases: TGTGCCAGCAGCCCCGACAGGGACTCTGGAAACACCATATATTTT. This gives the protein CASSPDRDSGNTIYF. The gene calls are TRBV7-2 and TRBJ1-3, with TRBD1 matching over 7 bases. The trim removed 5 bases at V and 0 bases at J, leaving 4 bases unmatched. This CDR3 contains 15 residues. Germline values: CDR1 SGHTA, CDR2 FQGNSA.

V and J are TRBV7-9 and TRBJ1-1, with D possibly being TRBD1 (5 bases). V was pared by 5 bases and J by 3 bases, with 16 bases between. From germline, CDR1 is SEHNR and CDR2 FQNEAQ (reference sequence). The CDR3 has 15 residues. CDR3 nucleotide sequence: TGTGCCAGCAGCCGACGGGACGCCGTGGACACTGAAGCTTTCTTT. It encodes CASSRRDAVDTEAFF.

The chain recombines TRBV11-2 with TRBJ2-1, with D possibly TRBD1 on 5 matching bases. The length of the CDR3 is 15 residues. Looked up from germline, CDR1 is SGHAT and CDR2 is FQNNGV. V was clipped by 3 bases and J by 1 base, with 10 bases between them. In nucleotides, the CDR3 is TGTGCCAGCAGCTTGGGGCTAGGGTCCTACAATGAGCAGTTCTTC. It codes for CASSLGLGSYNEQFF.

The gene calls are TRBV15 and TRBJ1-1; TRBD1 aligns across 7 bases. The CDR3 has 13 amino acids. The V gene's germline CDR1 is LNHNV and CDR2 YYDKDF (reference sequence). Germline trimming cut 4 bases from V and 10 bases from J; bases unmatched to any gene: 9. CDR3 in DNA: TGTGCCACCAGCATAGGACAGGCGATAGGAGCTTTCTTT. Amino acids: CATSIGQAIGAFF.

This chain connects TRBV11-3 to TRBJ2-5; TRBD1 agrees at 7 bases. Germline V gene lookup returns CDR1 SGHNT and CDR2 YENEEA. With 4 bases clipped from V and 5 bases from J, the junction kept 1 base outside the gene matches. CDR3 length: 12 amino acids. CDR3 bases: TGTGCCAGCAGCTCCAGGGGGGAGACCCAGTACTTC. Amino acids: CASSSRGETQYF. Full variable domain (rest looked up from reference TRBV11-3 and TRBJ2-5): EAGVVQSPRYKIIEKKQPVAFWCNPISGHNTLYWYLQNLGQGPELLIRYENEEAVDDSQLPKDRFSAERLKGVDSTLKIQPAELGDSAVYLCASSSRGETQYFGPGTRLLVL.

The chain couples TRBV2 to TRBJ1-2, with D perhaps matching TRBD1 (5 bases). The germline gives CDR1 SNHLY, CDR2 FYNNEI. V lost 1 base, J lost 5 bases, and 11 bases lay in between. This CDR3 contains 14 residues. CDR3 loop: CASSEEGVLYGYTF. Written as DNA, the CDR3 is TGTGCCAGCAGTGAAGAAGGGGTTCTATATGGCTACACCTTC.

V gene TRBV18 combines with J gene TRBJ2-3, with TRBD2 identical over 11 bases. This CDR3 spans 17 amino acids. With 1 base clipped from V and 3 bases from J, the junction kept 6 bases outside the gene matches. The germline V gene has CDR1 KGHSH and CDR2 LQKENI. CDR3: CASSPLMSSGGTDTQYF. CDR3 coding DNA: TGTGCCAGCTCACCACTTATGTCTAGCGGGGGGACAGATACGCAGTATTTT.

The chain joins TRBV29-1 to TRBJ2-7; 9 nucleotides line up with TRBD1. CDR1 is SQVTM, CDR2 ANQGSEA, per germline. CDR3 length: 12 residues. V lost 7 bases and J lost 4; bases outside the gene matches: 5. CDR3 bases: TGCAGCGCCCGGGACAGGGTGTACGAGCAGTACTTC. Amino acid sequence: CSARDRVYEQYF.

This rearrangement joins TRBV5-1 to TRBJ1-6; 9 bases align to TRBD1. J lost 8 bases, V lost 4 bases, and 7 bases had no gene match. The CDR3 extends over 15 amino acids. Germline CDR1 SGHRS, CDR2 YFSETQ. The CDR3 region has the DNA TGCGCCAGCAGCACACACACAGGGGGCGATTCACCCCTCCACTTT. The encoded protein is CASSTHTGGDSPLHF.

The rearrangement links TRBV6-5 to TRBJ2-7; possible D gene TRBD2, 5 bases. From germline, CDR1 is MNHEY and CDR2 SVGAGI. The V end lost 4 bases, the J end lost 5 bases, and 12 bases lay between the germline ends. This CDR3 region has 13 residues. The CDR3 spells CASSFTSGNEQYF. Written as DNA, the CDR3 is TGTGCCAGCAGTTTTACGTCGGGGAACGAGCAGTACTTC.

V and J are TRBV28 and TRBJ2-3; D not resolved. Germline CDR1 is MDHEN and CDR2 is SYDVKM. V dropped 5 bases and J dropped 2 bases, with 8 bases sitting between them. The CDR3 is 13 amino acids. The CDR3 bases are TGTGCCAGCAGTCTCCCCAACACAGATACGCAGTATTTT. Its protein is CASSLPNTDTQYF.